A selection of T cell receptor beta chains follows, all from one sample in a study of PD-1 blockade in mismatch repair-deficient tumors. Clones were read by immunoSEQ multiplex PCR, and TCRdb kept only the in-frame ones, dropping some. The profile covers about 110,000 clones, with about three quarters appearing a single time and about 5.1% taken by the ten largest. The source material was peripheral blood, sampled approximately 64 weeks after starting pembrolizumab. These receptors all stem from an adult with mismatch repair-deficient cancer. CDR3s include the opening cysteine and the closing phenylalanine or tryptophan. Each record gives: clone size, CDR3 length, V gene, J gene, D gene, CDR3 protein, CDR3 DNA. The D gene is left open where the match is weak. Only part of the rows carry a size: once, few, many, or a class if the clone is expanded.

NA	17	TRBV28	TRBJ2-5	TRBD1	CASSLSGPGQGAKTQYF	TGTGCCAGCAGTTTATCGGGCCCGGGACAGGGGGCTAAGACCCAGTACTTC
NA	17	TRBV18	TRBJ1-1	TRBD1	CASSPPGTGGLNTEAFF	TGTGCCAGCTCACCACCCGGGACAGGGGGCTTGAACACTGAAGCTTTCTTT
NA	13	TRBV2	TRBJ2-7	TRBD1	CASRQGASYEQYF	TGTGCCAGCAGGCAGGGGGCTTCCTACGAGCAGTACTTC
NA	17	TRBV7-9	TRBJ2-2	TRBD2	CASSLGLAGANTGELFF	TGTGCCAGCAGCTTAGGGCTAGCGGGAGCGAACACCGGGGAGCTGTTTTTT
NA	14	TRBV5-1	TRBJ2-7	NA	CASSSSPGNYEQYF	TGCGCCAGCAGTTCCTCACCGGGAAACTACGAGCAGTACTTC
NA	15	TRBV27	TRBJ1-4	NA	CASSFSRGGNEKLFF	TGTGCCAGCAGTTTCAGCAGGGGAGGTAATGAAAAACTGTTTTTT
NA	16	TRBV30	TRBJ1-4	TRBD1	CAWSSLRDRPNEKLFF	TGTGCCTGGAGTTCTCTCCGGGACAGGCCTAATGAAAAACTGTTTTTT
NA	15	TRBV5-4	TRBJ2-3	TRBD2	CASSDGLAGTDTQYF	TGTGCCAGCAGCGATGGGCTAGCGGGAACAGATACGCAGTATTTT
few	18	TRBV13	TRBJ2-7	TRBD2	CASSSRRGVAGVIYEQYF	TGTGCCAGCAGCTCCCGCAGGGGGGTAGCGGGAGTGATTTACGAGCAGTACTTC
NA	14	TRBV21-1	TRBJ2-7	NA	CASSSRQGAYEQYF	TGTGCCAGCAGCAGTCGACAGGGGGCCTACGAGCAGTACTTC
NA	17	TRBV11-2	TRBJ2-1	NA	CASSLVFWVDSYNEQFF	TGTGCCAGCAGCTTAGTCTTCTGGGTGGACTCCTACAATGAGCAGTTCTTC
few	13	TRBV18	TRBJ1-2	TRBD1	CASSTGVLGGYTF	TGTGCCAGCTCAACAGGGGTTCTGGGTGGCTACACCTTC
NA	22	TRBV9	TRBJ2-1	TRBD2	CASSVKTRGDSGRMETYNEQFF	TGTGCCAGCAGCGTAAAGACGCGGGGGGATAGCGGGAGGATGGAAACCTACAATGAGCAGTTCTTC
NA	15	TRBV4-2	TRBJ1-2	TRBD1	CASSQETTGVYGYTF	TGTGCCAGCAGCCAAGAAACTACAGGGGTCTATGGCTACACCTTC
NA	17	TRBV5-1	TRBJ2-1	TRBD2	CASSGGTSGTSYNEQFF	TGCGCCAGCAGCGGGGGGACTAGCGGGACCTCCTACAATGAGCAGTTCTTC
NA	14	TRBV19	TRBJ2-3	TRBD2	CASSSLAELYTQYF	TGTGCCAGTAGTTCTCTAGCGGAGCTTTATACGCAGTATTTT
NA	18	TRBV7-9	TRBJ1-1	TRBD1	CASSLGAGQGVMNTEAFF	TGTGCCAGCAGCTTAGGAGCAGGACAGGGGGTGATGAACACTGAAGCTTTCTTT
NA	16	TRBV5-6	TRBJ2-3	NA	CASSPITVASTDTQYF	TGTGCCAGCAGCCCGATCACAGTAGCTAGCACAGATACGCAGTATTTT
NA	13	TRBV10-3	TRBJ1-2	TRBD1	CAIRKGTDYGYTF	TGTGCCATCAGGAAGGGGACAGACTATGGCTACACCTTC
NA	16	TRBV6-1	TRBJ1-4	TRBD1	CASSVSGQGIGEKLFF	TGTGCCAGCAGTGTTTCGGGACAGGGCATCGGTGAAAAACTGTTTTTT
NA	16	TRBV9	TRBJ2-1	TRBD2	CASSSTSGRAYNEQFF	TGTGCCAGCAGCTCGACTAGCGGGAGAGCCTACAATGAGCAGTTCTTC
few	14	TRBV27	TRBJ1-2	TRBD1	CASSVQGQGYGYTF	TGTGCCAGCAGTGTACAGGGGCAGGGCTATGGCTACACCTTC
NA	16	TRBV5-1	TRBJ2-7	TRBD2	CANPIATSGRAYEQYF	TGCGCCAACCCAATTGCCACTAGCGGGAGGGCTTACGAGCAGTACTTC
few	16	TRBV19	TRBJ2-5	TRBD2	CASSTTSGSGLETQYF	TGTGCCAGTAGCACCACAAGCGGGAGTGGGCTTGAGACCCAGTACTTC
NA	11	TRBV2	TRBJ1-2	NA	CASSEGVGYTF	TGTGCCAGCAGTGAAGGGGTTGGCTACACCTTC
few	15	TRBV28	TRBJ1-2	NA	CASSPPPTGNYGYTF	TGTGCCAGCAGTCCACCCCCAACAGGGAACTATGGCTACACCTTC
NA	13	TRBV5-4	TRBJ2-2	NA	CASSLSGTGELFF	TGTGCCAGCAGCTTGAGCGGCACCGGGGAGCTGTTTTTT
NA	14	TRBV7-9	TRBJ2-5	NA	CASSLDAYQETQYF	TGTGCCAGCAGCTTAGACGCCTACCAAGAGACCCAGTACTTC
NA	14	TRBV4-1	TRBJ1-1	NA	CASRTQQGISEAFF	TGCGCCAGCAGGACCCAACAGGGAATTTCTGAAGCTTTCTTT
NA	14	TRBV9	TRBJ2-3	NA	CASSGGRVPDTQYF	TGTGCCAGCAGCGGGGGGAGAGTCCCCGATACGCAGTATTTT
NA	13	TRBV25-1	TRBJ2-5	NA	CASSEQGQETQYF	TGTGCCAGCAGTGAACAGGGGCAAGAGACCCAGTACTTC
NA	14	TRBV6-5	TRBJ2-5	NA	CASSLGRGQETQYF	TGTGCCAGCAGTTTGGGCAGGGGCCAAGAGACCCAGTACTTC
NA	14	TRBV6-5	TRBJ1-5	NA	CASRQGGGNQPQHF	TGTGCCAGCAGACAGGGAGGGGGCAATCAGCCCCAGCATTTT
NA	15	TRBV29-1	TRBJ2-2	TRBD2	CSVEIAGAGTGELFF	TGCAGCGTTGAAATAGCGGGAGCGGGTACCGGGGAGCTGTTTTTT
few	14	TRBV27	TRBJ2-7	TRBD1	CASSLFDRGHEQYF	TGTGCCAGCAGTTTATTCGACAGGGGCCACGAGCAGTACTTC
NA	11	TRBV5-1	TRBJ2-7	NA	CASRIAYEQYF	TGCGCCAGCAGAATCGCCTACGAGCAGTACTTC
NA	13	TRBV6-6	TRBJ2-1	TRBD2	CAIPSGRAHEQFF	TGTGCCATTCCTAGCGGGAGGGCCCATGAGCAGTTCTTC